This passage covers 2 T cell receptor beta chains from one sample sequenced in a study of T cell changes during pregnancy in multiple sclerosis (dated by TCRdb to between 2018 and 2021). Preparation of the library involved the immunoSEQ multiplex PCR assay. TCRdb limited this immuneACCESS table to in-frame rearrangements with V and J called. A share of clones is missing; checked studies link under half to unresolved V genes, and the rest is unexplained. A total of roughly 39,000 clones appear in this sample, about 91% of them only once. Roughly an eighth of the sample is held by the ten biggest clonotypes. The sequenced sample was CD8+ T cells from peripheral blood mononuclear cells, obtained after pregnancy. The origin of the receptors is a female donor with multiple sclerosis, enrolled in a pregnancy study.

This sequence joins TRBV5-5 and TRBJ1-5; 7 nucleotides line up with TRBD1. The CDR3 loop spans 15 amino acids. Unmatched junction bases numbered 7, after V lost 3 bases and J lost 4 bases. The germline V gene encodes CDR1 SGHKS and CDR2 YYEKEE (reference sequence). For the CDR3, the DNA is TGTGCCAGCAGCTGGAGGACAGGAGGTAATCAGCCCCAGCATTTT. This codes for CASSWRTGGNQPQHF.

The CDR3 DNA follows: TGTGCCAGCAGGACACCGGCGCACGGCTACAATGAGCAGTTCTTC. Translating gives CASRTPAHGYNEQFF. The chain has TRBV7-9 and TRBJ2-1; D gene ambiguous. This CDR3 spans 15 amino acids. Deletions cut 6 bases from V and 3 bases from J, with 15 bases between. Germline V gene data show CDR1 as SEHNR and CDR2 as FQNEAQ (reference sequence).